The 23 T cell receptor beta chains reported below all come from one sample, sequenced in a study of brain T cells in children with intractable seizures. Method: immunoSEQ multiplex PCR; TCRdb's copy keeps in-frame clones and lacks some. The table has 110,000 or so clones, 90% to 95% seen once. The sequenced sample was peripheral blood, obtained at surgery. These TCRs come from a boy under two years old with hemimegalencephaly and intractable seizures.

The CDR3 region has the DNA TGTGCCAGCAGTTCCAACCCCGGGACAGGAGATACGCAGTATTTT. Its protein is CASSSNPGTGDTQYF. The genes are TRBV28 and TRBJ2-3; 8 bases agree with TRBD1. The ends lost 4 bases at V and 5 bases at J; junction bases unmatched: 8. The germline V gene encodes CDR1 MDHEN and CDR2 SYDVKM. This CDR3 region has 15 residues. Full variable domain (rest looked up from reference TRBV28 and TRBJ2-3): DVKVTQSSRYLVKRTGEKVFLECVQDMDHENMFWYRQDPGLGLRLIYFSYDVKMKEKGDIPEGYSVSREKKERFSLILESASTNQTSMYLCASSSNPGTGDTQYFGPGTRLTVL.

This clone ranks as medium-sized (0.01 to 0.1%). The V gene is TRBV28, the J gene TRBJ2-1, with D perhaps matching TRBD1 (6 bases). Germline loops: CDR1 MDHEN, CDR2 SYDVKM. V was clipped by 6 bases and J by 6 bases, with 12 bases between them. CDR3 length equals 13 residues. The CDR3 here is CASRAGAPNEQFF. As DNA, the CDR3 is TGTGCCAGCAGGGCAGGGGCACCCAATGAGCAGTTCTTC.

This sequence joins TRBV5-4 and TRBJ2-5; TRBD1 aligns across 8 bases. CDR1 SGHNT and CDR2 YYREEE come from the germline V gene (reference sequence). This CDR3 spans 15 amino acids. V was pared by 0 bases and J by 3 bases, with 4 bases of the junction left unmatched. The CDR3, as DNA: TGTGCCAGCAGCTTGGCCGGGACAGGTAAAGAGACCCAGTACTTC. Protein sequence: CASSLAGTGKETQYF. Complete variable domain (other parts from reference TRBV5-4 and TRBJ2-5): ETGVTQSPTHLIKTRGQQVTLRCSSQSGHNTVSWYQQALGQGPQFIFQYYREEENGRGNFPPRFSGLQFPNYSSELNVNALELDDSALYLCASSLAGTGKETQYFGPGTRLLVL.

The rearrangement links TRBV6-2 or TRBV6-3 to TRBJ2-1, with a possible D match to TRBD2 (6 bases). Trimming left V 5 bases short and J 2 bases short, with 19 bases between. CDR3 length: 17 residues. Per the germline V gene, CDR1 is MNHEY and CDR2 is SVGEGT. As DNA, the CDR3 is TGTGCCAGCAGTCCCGGAGGAGGGTTACCTCCCTACAATGAGCAGTTCTTC. Translated: CASSPGGGLPPYNEQFF.

The chain combines TRBV3-1 (or the pseudogene TRBV3-2) with TRBJ2-1, with 9 bases aligning to TRBD2. With V trimmed by 4 bases and J by 9 bases, 4 bases remained unmatched. The germline CDR1 and CDR2 sequences are LGHDT and YNNKEL (reference sequence). CDR3 length: 13 residues. Written as DNA, the CDR3 is TGTGCCAGCAGCCTCGGGACTAGCTCTGAGCAGTTCTTC. Amino acid sequence: CASSLGTSSEQFF.

The V call is TRBV7-3, the J call TRBJ2-1; 8 bases match TRBD2. This CDR3 contains 14 residues. Per the germline V gene, CDR1 is SGHTA and CDR2 is FQGTGA. Trimming at V came to 2 bases and at J to 3 bases, leaving 0 bases not matched to a gene. DNA of the CDR3: TGTGCCAGCAGCTTACTAGCGGGCTACAATGAGCAGTTCTTC. This sequence encodes CASSLLAGYNEQFF.

V usage is TRBV11-2 and J usage is TRBJ2-7, with D maybe TRBD2 (5 bases). The ends were cut back, 5 bases at V and 6 bases at J, with 11 bases in the middle. This CDR3 comprises 12 residues. The germline gives CDR1 SGHAT, CDR2 FQNNGV. CDR3 sequence: CASSPDWGEQYF. CDR3 DNA: TGTGCCAGCAGCCCGGACTGGGGCGAGCAGTACTTC.

The CDR3, as DNA: TGTGCCAGCAGTTTGGGGGCCCGCCCTAGGGGAGAAAAACTGTTTTTT. Translated: CASSLGARPRGEKLFF. This chain connects TRBV27 to TRBJ1-4, with D tentatively TRBD1 (6 bases). V lost 3 bases to trimming and J lost 8 bases, with 19 bases between them. The length of the CDR3 is 16 residues. Germline CDR1 and CDR2: MNHEY and SMNVEV (reference sequence).

The CDR3 nucleotides are TGCAGCGTCTCGGGACTAGCGGGAGGCCCAGATACGCAGTATTTT. Protein product: CSVSGLAGGPDTQYF. The chain is built from TRBV29-1 and TRBJ2-3; 15 nucleotides line up with TRBD2. The V gene end was trimmed by 6 bases and the J gene end by 4 bases; junction bases not matched to a gene: 5. CDR3 length: 15 residues. Germline V lookup: CDR1 SQVTM, CDR2 ANQGSEA.

The J gene is TRBJ2-3, the V gene TRBV9, with a possible D match to TRBD1 (5 bases). In germline, CDR1 is SGDLS, CDR2 YYNGEE. V dropped 2 bases and J dropped 2 bases, with 15 bases sitting between them. The CDR3 contains 16 residues. The CDR3 protein is CASSVASRAVTDTQYF. DNA of the CDR3: TGTGCCAGCAGCGTGGCTTCCAGGGCAGTCACAGATACGCAGTATTTT.

V gene TRBV5-1 combines with J gene TRBJ2-3, with 9 bases fitting TRBD2. The length of the CDR3 is 14 residues. With V trimmed by 6 bases and J by 4 bases, 6 bases remained unmatched. From germline, CDR1 is SGHRS and CDR2 YFSETQ. As DNA, the CDR3 is TGCGCCAGCACCTTAGCGGGAGTGCCAGATACGCAGTATTTT. Its translation: CASTLAGVPDTQYF.

The CDR3 here is CASSSTSLAGGHNEQFF. The CDR3 DNA reads TGTGCCAGCAGCTCGACCTCTTTGGCGGGAGGGCACAATGAGCAGTTCTTC. This sequence joins TRBV7-8 and TRBJ2-1, with TRBD2 matching 9 bases. This CDR3 is 17 amino acids long. V dropped 4 bases and J dropped 5; count of bases not matched to a gene: 12. CDR1 and CDR2 (germline): SGHVS, FQNEAQ.

The rearrangement links TRBV28 to TRBJ1-4; no reliable D call. Between the trimmed V and J ends, which lost 3 bases and 3 bases, there was a span of 8 bases. Germline V gene data show CDR1 as MDHEN and CDR2 as SYDVKM. This CDR3 comprises 14 residues. The CDR3, as DNA: TGTGCCAGCAGTTTTACTGCGGCTAATGAAAAACTGTTTTTT. It specifies CASSFTAANEKLFF.

The CDR3 region is CASSLRVQGSIEKLFF. CDR3 bases: TGTGCCAGCAGCTTACGGGTACAGGGTTCAATTGAAAAACTGTTTTTT. The chain uses TRBV5-4 and TRBJ1-4; weak D call: TRBD1 (6 bases). Germline V gene sequence: CDR1 SGHNT, CDR2 YYREEE (reference sequence). The length of the CDR3 is 16 residues. V was clipped by 2 bases and J by 7 bases, with 18 bases between them.

The chain couples TRBV5-1 to TRBJ2-2; TRBD1 is a possible D gene (6 bases). The CDR3 totals 15 residues. The germline V gene encodes CDR1 SGHRS and CDR2 YFSETQ. V was pared by 4 bases and J by 1 base, with 11 bases between. CDR3 sequence reads: CASSEQGGNTGELFF. The CDR3 region has the DNA TGCGCCAGCAGCGAACAGGGTGGGAACACCGGGGAGCTGTTTTTT.

The rearrangement links TRBV7-2 to TRBJ2-3; D unclear. V was shortened by 3 bases and J by 4 bases, with 2 bases between the two germline ends. The CDR3 covers 11 residues. Germline CDR1 and CDR2: SGHTA and FQGNSA. This CDR3 reads CASSFADTQYF. The CDR3 bases are TGTGCCAGCAGCTTCGCAGATACGCAGTATTTT.

The genes are TRBV6-5 and TRBJ1-1; D ambiguous. The CDR3 contains 13 residues. CDR1 is MNHEY, CDR2 SVGAGI, per germline. V lost 7 bases and J 1 base, leaving 10 bases between the germline ends. CDR3 sequence (DNA): TGTGCCAGCACAAAAGGAGGGAACACTGAAGCTTTCTTT. Its protein is CASTKGGNTEAFF.

V is TRBV2 and J is TRBJ2-1; tentatively, D is TRBD1 (7 bases). Germline lookup yields CDR1 SNHLY and CDR2 FYNNEI. CDR3 length equals 13 residues. The CDR3 region is CALRQGGYNEQFF. The CDR3 DNA reads TGTGCACTCCGACAGGGAGGCTACAATGAGCAGTTCTTC.

This chain links TRBV4-1 with TRBJ2-2, with TRBD2 matching over 7 bases. Germline loops: CDR1 MGHRA, CDR2 YSYEKL. CDR3 length equals 15 residues. The ends lost 2 bases at V and 6 bases at J; junction bases unmatched: 6. The chain's CDR3 is CASSQPGRRAGELFF. In nucleotides, the CDR3 is TGCGCCAGCAGCCAACCCGGGAGGCGGGCCGGGGAGCTGTTTTTT.

The chain combines TRBV7-9 with TRBJ2-5, with D maybe TRBD1 (6 bases). The V and J ends lost 5 bases and 5 bases respectively, with 24 bases between them. CDR3 length: 17 amino acids. Germline CDR1 SEHNR, CDR2 FQNEAQ (reference sequence). The CDR3 sequence is CASSGADLQGSRETQYF. The CDR3 DNA reads TGTGCCAGCAGCGGAGCGGACTTACAGGGCTCTCGGGAGACCCAGTACTTC.

This clone was recorded only once. Other DNA sequences in the sample encode the same CDR3. This chain links TRBV6-2 or TRBV6-3 with TRBJ2-3, with D uncertain. CDR1 is MNHEY, CDR2 SVGEGT, per germline. CDR3 size: 11 residues. The V and J ends lost 6 bases and 2 bases respectively, with 3 bases between them. CDR3 nucleotide sequence: TGTGCCAGCAGCAACACAGATACGCAGTATTTT. Encoded protein: CASSNTDTQYF.

The chain employs TRBV18 and TRBJ1-1, with D maybe TRBD1 (6 bases). The V gene's germline CDR1 is KGHSH and CDR2 LQKENI. The CDR3 is made up of 13 amino acids. The V and J ends lost 1 base and 8 bases respectively, with 11 bases between them. The CDR3 DNA reads as TGTGCCAGCTCACCACTTCAGGGGCCAGAAGCTTTCTTT. Amino acid sequence: CASSPLQGPEAFF.

This chain connects TRBV2 to TRBJ1-2, with unresolved D. The CDR3 is 11 amino acids. Trimming removed 6 bases from V and 8 bases from J, with 10 bases in between. The germline gives CDR1 SNHLY, CDR2 FYNNEI. DNA for the CDR3: TGTGCCAGCAGATCCCCCTCAGGCTACACCTTC. Residues: CASRSPSGYTF.